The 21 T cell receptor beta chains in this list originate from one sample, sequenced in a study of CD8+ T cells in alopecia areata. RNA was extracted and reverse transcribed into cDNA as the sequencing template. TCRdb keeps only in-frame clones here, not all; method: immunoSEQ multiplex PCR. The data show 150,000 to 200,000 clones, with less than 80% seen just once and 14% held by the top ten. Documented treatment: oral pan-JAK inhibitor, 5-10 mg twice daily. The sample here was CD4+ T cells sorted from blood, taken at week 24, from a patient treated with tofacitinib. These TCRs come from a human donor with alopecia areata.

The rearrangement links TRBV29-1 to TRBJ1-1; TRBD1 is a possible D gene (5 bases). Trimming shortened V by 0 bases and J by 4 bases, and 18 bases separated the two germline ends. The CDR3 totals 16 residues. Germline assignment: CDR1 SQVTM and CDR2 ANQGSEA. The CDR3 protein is CSVEDNIGGVGTEAFF. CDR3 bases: TGCAGCGTTGAAGATAATATCGGGGGGGTCGGCACTGAAGCTTTCTTT.

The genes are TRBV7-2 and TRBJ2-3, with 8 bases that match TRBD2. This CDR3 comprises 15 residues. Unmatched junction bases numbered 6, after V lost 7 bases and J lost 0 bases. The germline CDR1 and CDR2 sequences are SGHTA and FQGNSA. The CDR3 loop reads CASNDRLASTDTQYF. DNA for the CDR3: TGTGCCAGCAACGACCGACTAGCGAGCACAGATACGCAGTATTTT. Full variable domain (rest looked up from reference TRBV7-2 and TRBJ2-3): GAGVSQSPSNKVTEKGKDVELRCDPISGHTALYWYRQSLGQGLEFLIYFQGNSAPDKSGLPSDRFSAERTGGSVSTLTIQRTQQEDSAVYLCASNDRLASTDTQYFGPGTRLTVL.

The CDR3, as DNA: TGTGCCAGCAGCTCCGTTTTAGCGGGGTCTTCCTACGAGCAGTACTTC. Translating gives CASSSVLAGSSYEQYF. The V and J genes are TRBV5-6 and TRBJ2-7; TRBD2 matches 8 bases. The CDR3 has 16 residues. Germline V gene data show CDR1 as SGHDT and CDR2 as YYEEEE. The J segment lost 1 base and the V segment lost 3 bases, leaving 9 bases of the junction unmatched.

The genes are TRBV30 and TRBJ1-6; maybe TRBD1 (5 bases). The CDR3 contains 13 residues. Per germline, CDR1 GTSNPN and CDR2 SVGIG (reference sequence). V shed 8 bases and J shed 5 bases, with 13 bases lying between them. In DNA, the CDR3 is TGTGCCGCGAAGGCACAGGATAATTCACCCCTCCACTTT. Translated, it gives CAAKAQDNSPLHF.

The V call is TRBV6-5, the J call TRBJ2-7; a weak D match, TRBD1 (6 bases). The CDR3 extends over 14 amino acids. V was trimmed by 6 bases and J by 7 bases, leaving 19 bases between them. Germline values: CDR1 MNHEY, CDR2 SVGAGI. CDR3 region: CASSQGLNPQEQYF. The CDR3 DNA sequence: TGTGCCAGCAGCCAGGGGCTAAACCCCCAGGAGCAGTACTTC.

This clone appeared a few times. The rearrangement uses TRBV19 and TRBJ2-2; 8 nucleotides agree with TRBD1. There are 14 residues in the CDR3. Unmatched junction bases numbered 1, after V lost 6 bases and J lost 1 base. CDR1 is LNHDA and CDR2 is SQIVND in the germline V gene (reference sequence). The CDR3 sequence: CASRGTGNTGELFF. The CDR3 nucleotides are TGTGCCAGTAGAGGGACAGGGAACACCGGGGAGCTGTTTTTT.

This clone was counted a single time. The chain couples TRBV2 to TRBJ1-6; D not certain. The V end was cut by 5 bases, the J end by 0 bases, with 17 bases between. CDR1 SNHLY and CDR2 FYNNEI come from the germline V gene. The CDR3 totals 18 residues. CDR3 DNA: TGTGCCAGCAGTCCCCAATATGGCCAGAGCTCCTATAATTCACCCCTCCACTTT. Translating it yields CASSPQYGQSSYNSPLHF.

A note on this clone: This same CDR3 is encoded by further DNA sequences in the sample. The CDR3, as DNA: TGCGCCAGCAGCTTGGGGCGGAGCACAGATACGCAGTATTTT. It specifies CASSLGRSTDTQYF. The chain combines TRBV5-1 with TRBJ2-3; D ambiguous. V was cut by 0 bases and J by 0 bases, with 5 bases left in between. Per germline, CDR1 SGHRS and CDR2 YFSETQ. CDR3 length equals 14 residues.

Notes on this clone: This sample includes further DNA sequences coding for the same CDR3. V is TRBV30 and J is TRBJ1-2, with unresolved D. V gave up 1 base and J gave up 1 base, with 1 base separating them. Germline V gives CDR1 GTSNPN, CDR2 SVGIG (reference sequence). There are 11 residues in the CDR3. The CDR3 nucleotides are TGTGCCTGGAGTGATAACTATGGCTACACCTTC. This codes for CAWSDNYGYTF.

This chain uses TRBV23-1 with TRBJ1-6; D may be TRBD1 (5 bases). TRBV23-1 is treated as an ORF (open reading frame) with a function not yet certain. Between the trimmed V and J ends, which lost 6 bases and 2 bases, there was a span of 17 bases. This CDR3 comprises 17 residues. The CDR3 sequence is CASSGDPFTPYNSPLHF. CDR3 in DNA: TGCGCCAGCAGCGGGGACCCCTTTACCCCCTATAATTCACCCCTCCACTTT.

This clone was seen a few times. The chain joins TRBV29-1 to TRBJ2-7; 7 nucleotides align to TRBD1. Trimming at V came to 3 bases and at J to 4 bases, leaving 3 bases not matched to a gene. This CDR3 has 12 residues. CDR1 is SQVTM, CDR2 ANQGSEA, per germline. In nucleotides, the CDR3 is TGCAGCGTTGAGGACAGGCCTTACGAGCAGTACTTC. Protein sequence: CSVEDRPYEQYF.

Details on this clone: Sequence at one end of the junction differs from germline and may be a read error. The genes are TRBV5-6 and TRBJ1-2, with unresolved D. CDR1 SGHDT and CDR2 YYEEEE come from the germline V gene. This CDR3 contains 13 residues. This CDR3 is CASRLARAEGYTF. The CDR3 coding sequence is TGTGCCAGCCGCTTAGCGAGGGCTGAGGGCTACACCTTC.

The CDR3 DNA follows: TGCGCCAGCAGTCAGTCATTTGGGACGGTTATCGACGAAAAACTGTTTTTT. Its translation: CASSQSFGTVIDEKLFF. This rearrangement joins TRBV23-1 to TRBJ1-4, with D perhaps TRBD1 (5 bases). TRBV23-1 is designated an ORF whose function remains uncertain. This CDR3 is built from 17 residues. Trimming took off 3 bases at V and 8 bases at J, with 22 bases between the two ends.

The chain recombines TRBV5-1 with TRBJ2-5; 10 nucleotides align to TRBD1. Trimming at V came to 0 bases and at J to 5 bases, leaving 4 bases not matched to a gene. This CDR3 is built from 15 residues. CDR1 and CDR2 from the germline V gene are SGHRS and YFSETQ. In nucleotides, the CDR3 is TGCGCCAGCAGCTTGGCAGTGGGACAGGGGGAGACCCAGTACTTC. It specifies CASSLAVGQGETQYF.

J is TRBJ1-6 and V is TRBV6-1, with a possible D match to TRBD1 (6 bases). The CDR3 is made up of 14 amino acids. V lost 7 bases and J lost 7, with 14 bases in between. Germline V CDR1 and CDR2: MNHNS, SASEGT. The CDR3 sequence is CASNPGGGNSPLHF. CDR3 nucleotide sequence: TGTGCCAGCAATCCGGGGGGCGGAAATTCACCCCTCCACTTT.

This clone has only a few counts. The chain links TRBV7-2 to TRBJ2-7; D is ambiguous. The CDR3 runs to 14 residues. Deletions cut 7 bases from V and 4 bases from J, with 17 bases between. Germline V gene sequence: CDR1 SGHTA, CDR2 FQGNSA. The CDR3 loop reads CASTPSHWDYEQYF. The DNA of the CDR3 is TGTGCCAGCACCCCCTCCCACTGGGATTACGAGCAGTACTTC. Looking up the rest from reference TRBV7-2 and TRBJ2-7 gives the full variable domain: GAGVSQSPSNKVTEKGKDVELRCDPISGHTALYWYRQSLGQGLEFLIYFQGNSAPDKSGLPSDRFSAERTGGSVSTLTIQRTQQEDSAVYLCASTPSHWDYEQYFGPGTRLTVT.

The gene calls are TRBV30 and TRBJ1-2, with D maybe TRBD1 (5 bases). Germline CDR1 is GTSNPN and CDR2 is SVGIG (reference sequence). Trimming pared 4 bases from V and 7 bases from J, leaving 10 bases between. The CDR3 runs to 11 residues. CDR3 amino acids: CAWIGASGYTF. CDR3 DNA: TGTGCCTGGATAGGGGCTTCTGGCTACACCTTC. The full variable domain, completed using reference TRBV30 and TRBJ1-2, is SQTIHQWPATLVQPVGSPLSLECTVEGTSNPNLYWYRQAAGRGLQLLFYSVGIGQISSEVPQNLSASRPQDRQFILSSKKLLLSDSGFYLCAWIGASGYTFGSGTRLTVV.

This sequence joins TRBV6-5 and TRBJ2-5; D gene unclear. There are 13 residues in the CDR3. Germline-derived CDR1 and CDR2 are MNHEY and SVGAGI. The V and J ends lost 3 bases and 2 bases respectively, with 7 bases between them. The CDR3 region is CASSYTVQETQYF. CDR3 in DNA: TGTGCCAGCAGTTATACAGTTCAAGAGACCCAGTACTTC.

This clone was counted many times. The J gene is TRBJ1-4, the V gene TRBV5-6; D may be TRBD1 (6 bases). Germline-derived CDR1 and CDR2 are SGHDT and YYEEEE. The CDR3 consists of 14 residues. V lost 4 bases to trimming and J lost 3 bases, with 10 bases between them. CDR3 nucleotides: TGTGCCAGCAGCCTGGACAGTGCTAATGAAAAACTGTTTTTT. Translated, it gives CASSLDSANEKLFF.

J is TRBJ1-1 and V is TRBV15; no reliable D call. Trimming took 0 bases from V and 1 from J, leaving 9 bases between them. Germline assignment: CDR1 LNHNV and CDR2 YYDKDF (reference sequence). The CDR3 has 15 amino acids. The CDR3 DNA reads TGTGCCACCAGCAGAGAGCGGTGGGGGAACACTGAAGCTTTCTTT. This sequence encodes CATSRERWGNTEAFF. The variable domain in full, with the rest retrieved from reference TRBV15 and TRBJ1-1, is DAMVIQNPRYQVTQFGKPVTLSCSQTLNHNVMYWYQQKSSQAPKLLFHYYDKDFNNEADTPDNFQSRRPNTSFCFLDIRSPGLGDTAMYLCATSRERWGNTEAFFGQGTRLTVV.

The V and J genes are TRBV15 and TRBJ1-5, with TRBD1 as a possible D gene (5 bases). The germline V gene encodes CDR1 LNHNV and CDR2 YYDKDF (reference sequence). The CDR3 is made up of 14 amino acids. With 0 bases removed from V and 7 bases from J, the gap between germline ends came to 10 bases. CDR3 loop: CATSRDWTTQPQHF. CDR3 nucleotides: TGTGCCACCAGCAGAGATTGGACAACCCAGCCCCAGCATTTT.